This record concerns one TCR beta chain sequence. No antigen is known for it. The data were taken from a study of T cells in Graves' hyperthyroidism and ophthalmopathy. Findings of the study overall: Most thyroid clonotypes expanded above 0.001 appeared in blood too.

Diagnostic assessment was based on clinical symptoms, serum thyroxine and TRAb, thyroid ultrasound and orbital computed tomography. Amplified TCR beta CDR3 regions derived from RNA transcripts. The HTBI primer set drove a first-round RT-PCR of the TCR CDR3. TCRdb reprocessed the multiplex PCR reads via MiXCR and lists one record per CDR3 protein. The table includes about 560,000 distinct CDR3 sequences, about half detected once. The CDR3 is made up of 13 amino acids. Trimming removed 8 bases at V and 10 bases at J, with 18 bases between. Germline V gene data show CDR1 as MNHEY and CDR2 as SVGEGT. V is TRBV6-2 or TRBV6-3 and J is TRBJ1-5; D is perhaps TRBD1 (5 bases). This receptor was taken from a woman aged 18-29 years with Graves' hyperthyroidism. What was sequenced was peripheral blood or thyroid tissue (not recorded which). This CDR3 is CASGRDVRGPQHF. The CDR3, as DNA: TGTGCCAGCGGTAGGGACGTGAGAGGACCCCAGCATTTT.